This T cell receptor (beta chain) appears in the sequencing data of a study of blood T cell repertoires in COVID-19. On the study more broadly: The cDNA or gDNA used as material had been derived from T cells, B-cell-depleted T cells, or PBMCs.

In terms of age and location, participants ranged from roughly 18 to 95 years and lived in 24 US areas. The CDR3 is 13 residues long. In germline, CDR1 is LNHDA, CDR2 SQIVND (reference sequence). The V end was cut by 5 bases, the J end by 1 base, with 9 bases between. The assay was immunoSEQ multiplex PCR, and TCRdb's table has in-frame clones only and misses some. The table lists a few hundred thousand clones, approximately 88% of them singletons. Sequencing was done on a sample of PBMCs or T cells enriched from blood (not recorded which). The receptor was isolated from a man aged 25 to 40 who had recovered from COVID-19. The V gene is TRBV19, the J gene TRBJ2-7, with D tentatively TRBD1 (7 bases). The CDR3 DNA reads as TGTGCCAGTAGTTCAGGGGGGTCCTACGAGCAGTACTTC. Amino acid sequence: CASSSGGSYEQYF.